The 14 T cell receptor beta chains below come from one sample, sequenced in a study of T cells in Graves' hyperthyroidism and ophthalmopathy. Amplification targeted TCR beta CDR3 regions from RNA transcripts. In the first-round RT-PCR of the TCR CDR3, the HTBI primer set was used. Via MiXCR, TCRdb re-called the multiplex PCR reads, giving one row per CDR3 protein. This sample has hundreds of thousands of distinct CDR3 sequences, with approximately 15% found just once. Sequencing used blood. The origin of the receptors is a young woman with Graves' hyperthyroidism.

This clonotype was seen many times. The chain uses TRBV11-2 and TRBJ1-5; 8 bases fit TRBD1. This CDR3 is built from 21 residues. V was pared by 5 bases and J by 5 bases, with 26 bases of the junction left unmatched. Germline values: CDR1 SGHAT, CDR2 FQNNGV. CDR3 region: CASSPAGGTRSRGDRHQPQHF. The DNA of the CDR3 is TGTGCCAGCAGCCCAGCGGGGGGCACCAGGTCCCGAGGGGACAGGCATCAGCCCCAGCATTTT.

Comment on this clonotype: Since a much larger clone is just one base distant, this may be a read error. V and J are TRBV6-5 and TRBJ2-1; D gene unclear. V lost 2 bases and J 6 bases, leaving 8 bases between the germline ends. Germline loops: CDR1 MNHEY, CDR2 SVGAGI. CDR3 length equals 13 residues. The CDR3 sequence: CASSYMTANEQFF. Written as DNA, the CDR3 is TGTGCCAGCAGTTACATGACTGCCAATGAGCAGTTCTTC.

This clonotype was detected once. CDR3 amino acids: CASSVAGVMQETQYF. The CDR3 region has the DNA TGTGCCAGCAGCGTAGCGGGAGTTATGCAAGAGACCCAGTACTTC. The chain employs TRBV9 and TRBJ2-5; tentative D call: TRBD2 (6 bases). Trimming took off 0 bases at V and 2 bases at J, with 11 bases between the two ends. Germline-derived CDR1 and CDR2 are SGDLS and YYNGEE. CDR3 length equals 15 residues.

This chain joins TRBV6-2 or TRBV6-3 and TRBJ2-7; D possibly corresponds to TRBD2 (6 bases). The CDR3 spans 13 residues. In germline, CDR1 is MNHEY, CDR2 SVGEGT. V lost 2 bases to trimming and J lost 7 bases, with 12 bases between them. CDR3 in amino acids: CASSYGEALEQYF. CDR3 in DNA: TGTGCCAGCAGTTACGGGGAGGCCCTAGAGCAGTACTTC.

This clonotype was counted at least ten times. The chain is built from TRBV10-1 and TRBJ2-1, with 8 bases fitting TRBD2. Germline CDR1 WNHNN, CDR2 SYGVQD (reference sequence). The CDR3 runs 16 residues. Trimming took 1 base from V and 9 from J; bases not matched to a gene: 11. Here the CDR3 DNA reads TGCGCCAGCAGTGAGTTCCGTAGCGGGAAGGTGGGTGAGCAGTTCTTC. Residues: CASSEFRSGKVGEQFF.

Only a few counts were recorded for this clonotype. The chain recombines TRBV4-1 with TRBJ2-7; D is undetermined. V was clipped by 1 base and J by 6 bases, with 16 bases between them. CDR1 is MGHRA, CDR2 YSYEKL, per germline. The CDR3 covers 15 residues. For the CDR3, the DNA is TGCGCCAGCAGCCAAGTTCGGGCTAGTCTTCTCGAGCAGTACTTC. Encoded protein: CASSQVRASLLEQYF.

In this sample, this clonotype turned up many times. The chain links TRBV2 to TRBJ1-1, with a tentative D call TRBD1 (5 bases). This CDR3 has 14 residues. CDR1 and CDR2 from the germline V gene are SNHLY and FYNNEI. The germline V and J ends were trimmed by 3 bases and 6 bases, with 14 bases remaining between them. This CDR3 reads CASSDVLMGAEAFF. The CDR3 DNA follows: TGTGCCAGCAGTGATGTCCTTATGGGGGCTGAAGCTTTCTTT. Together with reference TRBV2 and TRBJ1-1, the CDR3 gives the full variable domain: EPEVTQTPSHQVTQMGQEVILRCVPISNHLYFYWYRQILGQKVEFLVSFYNNEISEKSEIFDDQFSVERPDGSNFTLKIRSTKLEDSAMYFCASSDVLMGAEAFFGQGTRLTVV.

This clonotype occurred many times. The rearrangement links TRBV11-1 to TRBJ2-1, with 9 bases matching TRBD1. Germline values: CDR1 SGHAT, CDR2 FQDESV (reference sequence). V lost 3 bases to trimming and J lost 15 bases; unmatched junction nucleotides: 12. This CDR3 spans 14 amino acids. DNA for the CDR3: TGTGCCAGCAGCTTGGTTATCCGGGACAGGGACGTGTTCTTC. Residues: CASSLVIRDRDVFF.

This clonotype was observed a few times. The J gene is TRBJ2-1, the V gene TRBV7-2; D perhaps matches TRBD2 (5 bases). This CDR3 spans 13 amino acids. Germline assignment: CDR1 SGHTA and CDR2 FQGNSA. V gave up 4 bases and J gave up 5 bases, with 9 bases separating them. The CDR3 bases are TGTGCCAGCAGCTACGGGGTTGACAATGAGCAGTTCTTC. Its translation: CASSYGVDNEQFF.

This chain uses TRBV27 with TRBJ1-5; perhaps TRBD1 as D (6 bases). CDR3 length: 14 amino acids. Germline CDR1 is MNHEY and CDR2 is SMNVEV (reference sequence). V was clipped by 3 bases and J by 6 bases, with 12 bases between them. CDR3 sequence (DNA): TGTGCCAGCAGTTTTGCCGGGGGCCTTCAGCCCCAGCATTTT. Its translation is CASSFAGGLQPQHF.

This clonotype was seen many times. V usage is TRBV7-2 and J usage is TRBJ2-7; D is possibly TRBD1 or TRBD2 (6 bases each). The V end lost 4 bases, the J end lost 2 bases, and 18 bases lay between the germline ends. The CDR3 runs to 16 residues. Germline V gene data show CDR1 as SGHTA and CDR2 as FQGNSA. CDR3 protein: CASSSRRGGRTYEQYF. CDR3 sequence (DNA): TGTGCCAGCAGCTCCCGAAGAGGGGGGAGGACCTACGAGCAGTACTTC.

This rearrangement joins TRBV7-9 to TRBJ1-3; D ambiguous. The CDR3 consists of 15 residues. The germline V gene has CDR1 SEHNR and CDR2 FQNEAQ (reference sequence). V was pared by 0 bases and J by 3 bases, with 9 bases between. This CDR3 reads CASSLALFGGNTIYF. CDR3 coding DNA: TGTGCCAGCAGCTTAGCGCTTTTTGGTGGAAACACCATATATTTT.

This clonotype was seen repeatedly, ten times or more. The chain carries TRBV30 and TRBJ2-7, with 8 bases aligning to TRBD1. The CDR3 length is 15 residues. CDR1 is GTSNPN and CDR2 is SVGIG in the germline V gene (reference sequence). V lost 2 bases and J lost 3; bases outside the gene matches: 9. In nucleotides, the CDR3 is TGTGCCTGGAGTCAGGGGACAGGTTATTTCTACGAGCAGTACTTC. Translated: CAWSQGTGYFYEQYF.

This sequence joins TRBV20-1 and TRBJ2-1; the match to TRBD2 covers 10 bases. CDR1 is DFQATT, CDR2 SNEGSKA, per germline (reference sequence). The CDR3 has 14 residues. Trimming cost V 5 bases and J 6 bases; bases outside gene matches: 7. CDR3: CSARSGRELNEQFF. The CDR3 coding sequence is TGCAGTGCTCGGAGCGGGAGGGAACTCAATGAGCAGTTCTTC.